Following are 5 T cell receptor beta chains from one sample sequenced in a study of graft-versus-host responses after intestinal transplantation. TCRdb keeps only in-frame clones here, not all; method: immunoSEQ multiplex PCR. Here the sample spans under 150,000 clones, approximately 92% being singletons. The antigens of these receptors remain unknown. The specimen comprised unstimulated CD4+ T cells sorted from spleen or lymph node cells, sampled before intestinal transplant. Receptor source: a human donor who received an intestinal transplant.

This clone occurred once. This chain joins TRBV5-4 and TRBJ2-7; 8 nucleotides agree with TRBD1. Germline CDR1 SGHNT, CDR2 YYREEE (reference sequence). The CDR3 spans 15 residues. With V trimmed by 0 bases and J by 1 base, 3 bases remained unmatched. The DNA for the CDR3 is TGTGCCAGCAGCTTGGGACAGGGGATGTCCTACGAGCAGTACTTC. As protein: CASSLGQGMSYEQYF.

CDR3 loop: CASRSLAGEITDTQYF. CDR3 coding DNA: TGCGCCAGCAGATCTCTAGCGGGGGAGATCACAGATACGCAGTATTTT. The chain joins TRBV5-1 to TRBJ2-3, with 10 nucleotides matching TRBD2. Germline V gives CDR1 SGHRS, CDR2 YFSETQ. The CDR3 extends over 16 amino acids. V was clipped by 5 bases and J by 2 bases; unmatched bases: 8.

The V gene is TRBV6-1, the J gene TRBJ2-7; 7 bases line up with TRBD2. The CDR3 contains 17 residues. V lost 2 bases, J lost 5 bases, and 15 bases stayed unmatched. Germline V gene data show CDR1 as MNHNS and CDR2 as SASEGT. CDR3: CASSETRQSGTTNEQYF. The CDR3 DNA is TGTGCCAGCAGTGAAACCCGGCAATCCGGGACTACTAACGAGCAGTACTTC.

This rearrangement joins TRBV29-1 to TRBJ2-1; possibly TRBD1 or TRBD2 for D (5 bases each). The CDR3 loop spans 16 amino acids. V shed 0 bases and J shed 2 bases, with 14 bases lying between them. CDR1 is SQVTM and CDR2 is ANQGSEA in the germline V gene. The CDR3 region has the DNA TGCAGCGTTGAAGATCCGGGACCGCGGCCCTACAATGAGCAGTTCTTC. This translates into CSVEDPGPRPYNEQFF.

CDR3 coding DNA: TGTGCCAGCAGCATTGATCCCTCGACACTTAATGAGCAGTTCTTC. It translates to CASSIDPSTLNEQFF. The rearrangement uses TRBV7-3 and TRBJ2-1; no definite D call. From germline, CDR1 is SGHTA and CDR2 FQGTGA. Trimming stripped 5 bases from V and 7 bases from J, with 18 bases between. The CDR3 loop spans 15 amino acids.